What follows are 24 T cell receptor beta chains derived from one specimen sequenced in a study of identical twins. TCRdb reprocessed the 5' RACE reads with MiXCR, giving one entry per CDR3 protein. The repertoire has some 460,000 distinct CDR3 sequences, 13% to 15% of them found once; the top ten carry about 0.54%. These data are also associated with another study on yellow fever vaccine responses in identical twins.

The specimen sequenced was CD4+ T cells sorted from blood. Every receptor here comes from a woman aged 18 to 35 in good health.

This chain joins TRBV6-5 and TRBJ2-5; TRBD1 or TRBD2 may be the D gene (6 bases each). The ends were cut back, 1 base at V and 7 bases at J, with 13 bases in the middle. The CDR3 has 14 residues. The germline V gene has CDR1 MNHEY and CDR2 SVGAGI. For the CDR3, the DNA is TGTGCCAGCAGTTACTTAAGACAGGAGGGGACCCAGTACTTC. Its translation is CASSYLRQEGTQYF.

Only a few counts were recorded for this clonotype. This chain links TRBV6-2 or TRBV6-3 with TRBJ2-2; D is undetermined. The CDR3 is 13 residues long. CDR1 and CDR2 (germline): MNHEY, SVGEGT. V gave up 2 bases and J gave up 6 bases, with 7 bases separating them. The CDR3: CASSYSAPGELFF. CDR3 coding DNA: TGTGCCAGCAGTTACAGTGCTCCCGGGGAGCTGTTTTTT.

The genes are TRBV10-3 and TRBJ2-2; a possible D gene is TRBD1 (6 bases). Trimming pared 6 bases from V and 6 bases from J, leaving 11 bases between. The CDR3 has 13 residues. CDR1 is ENHRY, CDR2 SYGVKD, per germline. The CDR3 loop reads CAIRGQLAGELFF. The CDR3 bases are TGTGCCATCAGGGGACAACTGGCCGGGGAGCTGTTTTTT.

Worth noting for this clonotype: One junction end does not reproduce the germline sequence, and a read error may be involved. The chain joins TRBV7-9 to TRBJ2-5; no clear D. The CDR3 loop spans 11 amino acids. Germline loops: CDR1 SEHNR, CDR2 FQNEAQ (reference sequence). Here the CDR3 DNA reads TGTGCCAGCAGCTTAGTCGAGGAGCGCCTCTTC. Translation gives CASSLVEERLF.

Only a few counts were recorded for this clonotype. The V call is TRBV28, the J call TRBJ2-3, with TRBD2 matching over 14 bases. Unmatched junction bases numbered 11, after V lost 8 bases and J lost 1 base. This CDR3 is 18 amino acids long. Germline CDR1 reads MDHEN; CDR2 reads SYDVKM. CDR3 in amino acids: CASQETSGRGIRTDTQYF. CDR3 nucleotides: TGTGCCAGCCAAGAGACTAGCGGGAGGGGAATACGCACAGATACGCAGTATTTT.

A few counts support this clonotype. This chain connects TRBV4-2 to TRBJ1-1; D is uncertain. Germline-derived CDR1 and CDR2 are LGHNA and YNFKEQ. V shed 0 bases and J shed 10 bases, with 12 bases lying between them. The CDR3 is made up of 13 amino acids. The CDR3 DNA reads TGTGCCAGCAGCCAAGATTTAAGGGAAAGAGCTTTCTTT. This encodes CASSQDLRERAFF.

Many counts were recorded for this clonotype. The chain couples TRBV12-3 or TRBV12-4 to TRBJ1-1; 7 bases fit TRBD1. V gave up 3 bases and J gave up 1 base; unmatched junction bases: 5. The CDR3 consists of 15 residues. CDR3 sequence reads: CASSFISGGNTEAFF. The DNA of the CDR3 is TGTGCCAGCAGTTTCATTTCAGGGGGGAACACTGAAGCTTTCTTT.

This clonotype was counted ten times or more. The chain combines TRBV7-2 with TRBJ2-5; no definite D call. The V end was cut by 4 bases, the J end by 1 base, with 7 bases between. Germline V gene sequence: CDR1 SGHTA, CDR2 FQGNSA. This CDR3 region has 13 residues. CDR3 residues: CASSWSSQETQYF. CDR3 in DNA: TGTGCCAGCAGCTGGTCGTCCCAAGAGACCCAGTACTTC.

This chain uses TRBV12-3 or TRBV12-4 with TRBJ2-6; D might be TRBD1 (5 bases). This CDR3 contains 15 residues. The V end lost 5 bases, the J end lost 2 bases, and 10 bases lay between the germline ends. The CDR3 DNA follows: TGTGCCAGCAGTCAGGGTGTTGCTGGGGCCAACGTCCTGACTTTC. Encoded protein: CASSQGVAGANVLTF.

CDR3 amino acids: CASSLLGGDTEAFF. The CDR3 bases are TGTGCCAGCAGTTTATTGGGGGGAGACACTGAAGCTTTCTTT. The chain has TRBV27 and TRBJ1-1, with D maybe TRBD1 (5 bases). CDR3 length: 14 amino acids. The V end was cut by 1 base, the J end by 3 bases, with 9 bases between. CDR1 is MNHEY, CDR2 SMNVEV, per germline (reference sequence).

The rearrangement joins TRBV6-2 or TRBV6-3 to TRBJ2-5, with D possibly TRBD1 on 6 matching bases. The germline V gene encodes CDR1 MNHEY and CDR2 SVGEGT. Trimming left V 5 bases short and J 7 bases short, with 26 bases between. The CDR3 spans 17 residues. The CDR3 protein is CASSGFGTPALYGTQYF. CDR3 sequence (DNA): TGTGCCAGCAGTGGATTTGGGACACCGGCGTTGTATGGGACCCAGTACTTC.

V is TRBV20-1 and J is TRBJ1-5; 7 nucleotides line up with TRBD1. This CDR3 has 15 amino acids. Germline V gene data show CDR1 as DFQATT and CDR2 as SNEGSKA (reference sequence). Germline trimming cut 1 base from V and 3 bases from J; bases unmatched to any gene: 6. Here the CDR3 DNA reads TGCAGTGCTAGAGCACAGGGGACTTACAATCAGCCCCAGCATTTT. This gives the protein CSARAQGTYNQPQHF.

In its sample, this clonotype was seen a few times. In DNA form, the CDR3 reads TGTGCCAGCAGCCGGACTAGCGGCCTTGGTGATACGCAGTATTTT. Amino acid sequence: CASSRTSGLGDTQYF. The chain carries TRBV7-9 and TRBJ2-3; 10 bases fit TRBD2. Germline V lookup: CDR1 SEHNR, CDR2 FQNEAQ (reference sequence). CDR3 size: 15 residues. Trimming at V came to 5 bases and at J to 6 bases, leaving 8 bases not matched to a gene.

This clonotype was counted a few times. The V and J genes are TRBV28 and TRBJ2-7; no clear D gene. V lost 3 bases, J lost 12 bases, and 15 bases lay in between. Germline assignment: CDR1 MDHEN and CDR2 SYDVKM. The CDR3 contains 12 residues. CDR3 region: CASSFRQARSYF. For the CDR3, the DNA is TGTGCCAGCAGTTTTCGTCAGGCTCGGTCGTACTTC.

This clonotype was picked up many times. The chain carries TRBV5-1 and TRBJ2-1; D is tentatively TRBD1 or TRBD2 (5 bases each). CDR1 is SGHRS and CDR2 is YFSETQ in the germline V gene. The V end was cut by 0 bases, the J end by 0 bases, with 7 bases between. This CDR3 region has 15 residues. The CDR3 region has the DNA TGCGCCAGCAGCTTGGAGGGGAGCTCCTACAATGAGCAGTTCTTC. Its protein product is CASSLEGSSYNEQFF. The full variable domain, in which reference TRBV5-1 and TRBJ2-1 provide the parts outside the CDR3, is KAGVTQTPRYLIKTRGQQVTLSCSPISGHRSVSWYQQTPGQGLQFLFEYFSETQRNKGNFPGRFSGRQFSNSRSEMNVSTLELGDSALYLCASSLEGSSYNEQFFGPGTRLTVL.

Only a few counts were recorded for this clonotype. V usage is TRBV3-1 and J usage is TRBJ2-7, with a tentative D call TRBD2 (5 bases). The CDR3 has 15 amino acids. V was pared by 4 bases and J by 4 bases, with 17 bases between. The V gene's germline CDR1 is LGHDT and CDR2 YNNKEL (reference sequence). CDR3 sequence: CASSPLLVAMYEQYF. For the CDR3, the DNA is TGTGCCAGCAGCCCCCTACTAGTAGCTATGTACGAGCAGTACTTC.

Comments on this clonotype: The junction departs from germline at one end; a sequencing error may be responsible. The chain joins TRBV2 to TRBJ2-7; 7 positions match TRBD1. The CDR3 consists of 12 residues. Germline V CDR1 and CDR2: SNHLY, FYNNEI. The CDR3 DNA sequence: TGTGCCAGCACTGAACAGGGGTACGAGCAGTACTTC. As protein: CASTEQGYEQYF.

V usage is TRBV12-3 or TRBV12-4 and J usage is TRBJ2-1; D is possibly TRBD2 (6 bases). The V and J ends lost 3 bases and 5 bases respectively, with 14 bases between them. The CDR3 is 15 residues long. The CDR3 spells CASSFGGSYNNEQFF. The CDR3 nucleotides are TGTGCCAGCAGTTTCGGAGGGTCATATAACAATGAGCAGTTCTTC.

This clonotype was picked up a small number of times. The chain couples TRBV9 to TRBJ2-7, with D possibly TRBD2 on 5 matching bases. CDR3 size: 15 residues. The germline CDR1 and CDR2 sequences are SGDLS and YYNGEE. V lost 4 bases and J lost 5, with 19 bases in between. This chain's CDR3 is CASSTEASRRDEQYF. For the CDR3, the DNA is TGTGCCAGCAGCACGGAGGCATCGCGTCGGGACGAGCAGTACTTC.

The chain is built from TRBV19 and TRBJ2-4; D could derive from TRBD1 or TRBD2 (5 bases each). The ends were cut back, 0 bases at V and 6 bases at J, with 9 bases in the middle. This CDR3 is built from 14 residues. Germline-derived CDR1 and CDR2 are LNHDA and SQIVND (reference sequence). The CDR3 is CASSIEGTGNIQYF. In DNA form, the CDR3 reads TGTGCCAGTAGTATAGAAGGGACGGGAAACATTCAGTACTTC. Combining the CDR3 with reference TRBV19 and TRBJ2-4 gives the whole variable domain DGGITQSPKYLFRKEGQNVTLSCEQNLNHDAMYWYRQDPGQGLRLIYYSQIVNDFQKGDIAEGYSVSREKKESFPLTVTSAQKNPTAFYLCASSIEGTGNIQYFGAGTRLSVL.

The chain carries TRBV20-1 and TRBJ2-1; tentative D call: TRBD2 (6 bases). Per the germline V gene, CDR1 is DFQATT and CDR2 is SNEGSKA (reference sequence). The CDR3 has 13 amino acids. Trimming removed 8 bases at V and 4 bases at J, with 15 bases between. CDR3: CSTFLGLYNEQFF. The CDR3 DNA reads TGCAGTACGTTTCTGGGACTTTACAATGAGCAGTTCTTC.

This clonotype showed up just a few times. The genes are TRBV20-1 and TRBJ2-1; tentatively, D is TRBD2 (6 bases). Germline V gene lookup returns CDR1 DFQATT and CDR2 SNEGSKA (reference sequence). CDR3 size: 17 residues. The V end was cut by 0 bases, the J end by 5 bases, with 20 bases between. In nucleotides, the CDR3 is TGCAGTGCTAGAGACGATTCGGTGGGGGGAAGCGACAATGAGCAGTTCTTC. Amino acid sequence: CSARDDSVGGSDNEQFF.

This clonotype was observed a few times. V and J are TRBV5-1 and TRBJ2-3; 12 nucleotides agree with TRBD2. Germline V gene sequence: CDR1 SGHRS, CDR2 YFSETQ. The V gene end was trimmed by 4 bases and the J gene end by 2 bases; junction bases not matched to a gene: 5. This CDR3 contains 16 residues. The CDR3, as DNA: TGCGCCAGCAGCCCCGGGACTAGCGGGTTCACAGATACGCAGTATTTT. Protein: CASSPGTSGFTDTQYF.

The chain combines TRBV7-2 with TRBJ2-7; no clear D gene. The length of the CDR3 is 13 residues. The V end was cut by 1 base, the J end by 4 bases, with 8 bases between. Germline V lookup: CDR1 SGHTA, CDR2 FQGNSA. The CDR3 region has the DNA TGTGCCAGCAGCTTAGAAATTTTTTACGAGCAGTACTTC. Translated: CASSLEIFYEQYF. Looking up the rest from reference TRBV7-2 and TRBJ2-7 gives the full variable domain: GAGVSQSPSNKVTEKGKDVELRCDPISGHTALYWYRQSLGQGLEFLIYFQGNSAPDKSGLPSDRFSAERTGGSVSTLTIQRTQQEDSAVYLCASSLEIFYEQYFGPGTRLTVT.